This T cell receptor beta chain was sequenced in a study of blood T cell repertoires in COVID-19. Study overall: The samples span acute and convalescent COVID-19 from the United States, Italy and Spain. The cDNA or gDNA used as material had been derived from T cells, B-cell-depleted T cells, or PBMCs.

Original data processing: From reference gene primer amplification, estimates of nucleated cell counts were derived. Some clones are missing from TCRdb's copy, which holds only in-frame ones; the method was immunoSEQ multiplex PCR. The DNA gave D and trimming, while V, J and clone size come from that table. This sample carries around 150,000 clones, 65% to 85% of them seen once, and the ten largest clones take under 7%. Recovery among Cohort 3 donors was established by two negative PCRs, clearance, or symptom resolution. The length of the CDR3 is 15 residues. CDR1 is SQVTM, CDR2 ANQGSEA, per germline. Germline trimming cut 4 bases from V and 3 bases from J; bases unmatched to any gene: 8.

The sequence was obtained from a man aged 35-49 years who had recovered from COVID-19. Sequenced: PBMCs or T cells enriched from blood (not recorded which). J is TRBJ1-3 and V is TRBV29-1; 8 bases agree with TRBD1. CDR3 sequence: CSVAYRGQDGNTIYF. In DNA form, the CDR3 reads TGCAGCGTTGCATATCGGGGACAGGATGGAAACACCATATATTTT.